The entry below gives a single T cell receptor (beta chain) sequence along with its context. Its antigen is not yet known. It has no much larger one-base neighbor in the sample; base qualities were not kept. The data stem from a study of blood T cell repertoires in COVID-19 (dated by TCRdb to 2018 to 2021). The study in broad terms: The collaborator samples originated in the United States, Italy and Spain and spanned the acute and convalescent phases of COVID-19. The dataset comprised deeply sampled blood TCRbeta repertoires from subjects exposed to, actively infected with, or recovered from COVID-19. The repertoires were released in a freely available public database intended as a resource for research on the immune response to SARS-CoV-2. The samples were drawn from the first 160 participants of the ongoing ImmuneRACE study and from 950 to 1,500 subjects provided by 6 global collaborators. The sample metadata nearly always contained a de-identified subject ID, COVID-19 status, age in years and sex. Where available, HLA class I and class II types were taken from metadata supplied by the sample provider and were not determined by assay-based typing. The prospective study material was composed of cDNA or gDNA derived from T cells, B-cell-depleted T cells, or PBMCs. Here is what the overall study found, with its caveats: How much clinical and demographic metadata was included differed by source and by participant, and the metadata was provided uncurated.

In Seattle, one collaborating source enrolled patients while the infection was active and tracked those patients longitudinally over the course of disease. Collaborating institutions collected whole blood in K2EDTA tubes following their own protocols. For TCRbeta analysis, collaborators shipped samples in one of three forms: frozen whole blood, isolated PBMCs, or DNA extracted from either of those sample types. The CDR1 and CDR2 encoded by the germline V gene are WSHSY and SAAADI. V is pared back by 4 bases and J by 8 bases, with 11 bases lying between the germline termini. The CDR3 contains 12 residues, cysteine and phenylalanine counted. Here the CDR3 DNA is all that survives: 36 bases in frame from base 1. TCRbeta CDR3 regions were amplified from genomic DNA by means of the immunoSEQ Assay, a bias-controlled multiplex PCR. From the authors' description of their analysis: Nucleated cell counts per sample were estimated from amplification of reference gene primers within the assay. To quantify the absolute abundance of each unique TCRbeta CDR3 rearrangement, sequence reads were collapsed and filtered. For each sample, productive Simpson clonality was calculated as the square root of Simpson's diversity index over productive rearrangements. The table was pulled from immuneACCESS by TCRdb, which kept in-frame rearrangements only. Such tables lose some clones; where checked, under half of the loss comes from unresolved V genes, and the rest has no known cause. That table gives V, J and clone size, and the DNA gave D and trimming. Present in this sample are over 450,000 clones, about 89% of which were seen just once. The ten largest clones take up about 8.2% of the sample.

The TCR sequence derives from a woman aged 45-65 years with COVID-19, enrolled during active disease. The receptor chain draws on TRBV10-2 and TRBJ1-1; no D gene is confidently identified. Material: peripheral blood. The nucleotide sequence is TGCGCCAGCAGTGTTACTTACGCCGAAGCTTTCTTT. Its protein product is CASSVTYAEAFF.